This TCR beta chain was sequenced during a study of T cells expressing NK-cell markers. At the level of the study: Beta-chain profiling covered CD3+CD56+NKG2C+, CD3+CD56+NKG2C- and CD3+CD56-NKG2C+ sorted subsets. General study points: Expanded NKG2C+ T cell clones had unclear HCMV specificity.

The CDR3 covers 14 residues. cDNA encoding TCR beta was synthesized via 5'RACE template switching incorporating UMIs. After re-calling the 5' RACE reads, TCRdb lists one entry per CDR3 protein, DNA absent. The sample spans under 600,000 distinct CDR3 sequences; the ten largest clones claim over 1.3%. Notes on this clonotype: Its antigen is unknown.

This TCR derives from a woman between 50 and 59 years old in good health. This chain joins TRBV12-3 or TRBV12-4 and TRBJ2-1; the TRBD2 assignment by TCRdb is unverifiable without DNA. Sequencing was done on a sample of blood T cells: a sorted CD56 or NKG2C T cell subset, CD4+ or CD8+ T cells, or bulk PBMC T cells (not recorded which). The CDR3 reads CASKQRLSYNEQFF.